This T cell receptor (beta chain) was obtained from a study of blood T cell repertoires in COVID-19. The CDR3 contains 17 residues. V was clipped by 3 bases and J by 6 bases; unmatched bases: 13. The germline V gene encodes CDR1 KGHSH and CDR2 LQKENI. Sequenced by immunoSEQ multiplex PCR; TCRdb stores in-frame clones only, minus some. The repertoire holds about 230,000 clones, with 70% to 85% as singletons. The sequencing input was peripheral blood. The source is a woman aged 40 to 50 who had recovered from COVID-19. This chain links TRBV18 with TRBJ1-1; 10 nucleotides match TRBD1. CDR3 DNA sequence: TGTGCCAGCTCACCTATAGGTCCCGGGACAGGGGCCGCTGAAGCTTTCTTT. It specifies CASSPIGPGTGAAEAFF.